The rows below give T cell receptor beta chains drawn from one sample of a study of low-dose radiotherapy and immunotherapy resistance in tumors. TCRdb processed the reads anew with MiXCR; each CDR3 protein has one entry. The table has about 39,000 distinct CDR3 sequences, less than 25% seen once. The sequencing used PBMCs, collected after low-dose radiotherapy plus immunotherapy. The receptors here all came from a female donor with ovarian cancer. CDR3s include the opening cysteine and the closing phenylalanine or tryptophan. The D gene is left open where the match is weak.

V,D,J,length,CDR3
TRBV12-3/TRBV12-4,-,TRBJ2-7,11,CASSSIGEQYF
TRBV20-1,TRBD2,TRBJ2-5,12,CSALGGKETQYF
TRBV5-1,-,TRBJ2-2,18,CASKRRATGELFFFFFFF
TRBV6-5,TRBD2,TRBJ2-1,16,CASCTSANRGYNEQFF
TRBV12-3/TRBV12-4,-,TRBJ2-3,14,CASAVGAITDTQYF
TRBV28,TRBD1,TRBJ1-1,15,CASSGNRGPNTEAFF
TRBV3-1,TRBD1,TRBJ1-1,13,CASSQGGNTEAFF
TRBV20-1,TRBD1,TRBJ2-5,14,CSAERDSLQETQYF
TRBV7-2,-,TRBJ2-3,14,CASSLEGTTDTQYF
TRBV20-1,TRBD2,TRBJ2-7,15,CSARRGTSGNYEQYF
TRBV30,-,TRBJ1-1,11,CAWSARDEAFF
TRBV5-6,-,TRBJ2-7,13,CASSVTASYEQYF
TRBV5-1,TRBD2,TRBJ2-1,17,CASSLGGTSGTYNEQFF
TRBV4-1,-,TRBJ2-7,15,CASSSPAGAYYEQYF
TRBV12-3/TRBV12-4,-,TRBJ2-3,15,CASQALKGRADTQYF
TRBV25-1,TRBD1,TRBJ1-3,14,CASSERGGADTIYF
TRBV7-2,-,TRBJ2-3,14,CASRSLFGTDTQYF
TRBV7-2,-,TRBJ2-7,11,CASSLTGEQYF
TRBV6-1,-,TRBJ2-5,13,CASSGGMQETQYF
TRBV29-1,TRBD1,TRBJ1-4,16,CSIRDPQTGSNEKLFF
TRBV5-1,-,TRBJ2-3,15,CASSLDYGQSDTQYF
TRBV27,-,TRBJ1-2,16,CASGPYPRGPLYGYTF
TRBV28,-,TRBJ2-1,14,CASSLGASYNEQFF
TRBV5-1,-,TRBJ2-1,12,CASSLAVNEQFF
TRBV28,-,TRBJ2-7,12,CASSGVVDEQYF
TRBV7-9,-,TRBJ1-3,13,CASTIGFGNTIYF
TRBV2,-,TRBJ2-1,14,CASSAGGGREEQFF
TRBV2,-,TRBJ2-4,12,CASSGQGGIQYF
TRBV4-2,-,TRBJ1-6,14,CASSRLSGNSPLHF
TRBV2,TRBD2,TRBJ2-1,17,CASSEEVAGGLGNEQFF
TRBV6-6,TRBD1,TRBJ1-5,15,CASSYHGTGPQPQHF
TRBV29-1,TRBD1,TRBJ2-3,14,CSVTGTGGSDTQYF
TRBV5-1,-,TRBJ2-1,11,CASSLADEQFF
TRBV3-1,-,TRBJ2-3,15,CASSQDRAQPDTQYF
TRBV23-1,TRBD1,TRBJ2-3,17,CASRGPRTGTSTDTQYF
TRBV11-2,-,TRBJ2-2,18,CASSSGATGLRTGELFFF
TRBV5-1,TRBD1,TRBJ2-3,17,CASSRDSPYHLTDTQYF
TRBV21-1,-,TRBJ1-6,18,CASSKGQDRCGYNSPLHF
TRBV27,-,TRBJ1-5,14,CASTGLRTDQPQHF
TRBV5-1,TRBD1,TRBJ1-1,17,CASSRGGTGGVNTEAFF
TRBV2,TRBD1,TRBJ1-1,17,CASSMTRTGASNTEAFF
TRBV5-4,-,TRBJ1-5,13,CASSAGVGQPQHF
TRBV6-2/TRBV6-3,-,TRBJ1-1,14,CASSLETGSTEAFF
TRBV30,-,TRBJ2-1,15,CAWSGVAGSYNEQFF
TRBV30,TRBD1,TRBJ1-6,14,CAWNSGTGVSPLHF
TRBV18,-,TRBJ1-1,15,CASSLTGHVNTEAFF
TRBV5-4,-,TRBJ1-1,14,CASSLVAPTTEAFF
TRBV5-3,-,TRBJ2-7,12,CASSPPTYEQYF